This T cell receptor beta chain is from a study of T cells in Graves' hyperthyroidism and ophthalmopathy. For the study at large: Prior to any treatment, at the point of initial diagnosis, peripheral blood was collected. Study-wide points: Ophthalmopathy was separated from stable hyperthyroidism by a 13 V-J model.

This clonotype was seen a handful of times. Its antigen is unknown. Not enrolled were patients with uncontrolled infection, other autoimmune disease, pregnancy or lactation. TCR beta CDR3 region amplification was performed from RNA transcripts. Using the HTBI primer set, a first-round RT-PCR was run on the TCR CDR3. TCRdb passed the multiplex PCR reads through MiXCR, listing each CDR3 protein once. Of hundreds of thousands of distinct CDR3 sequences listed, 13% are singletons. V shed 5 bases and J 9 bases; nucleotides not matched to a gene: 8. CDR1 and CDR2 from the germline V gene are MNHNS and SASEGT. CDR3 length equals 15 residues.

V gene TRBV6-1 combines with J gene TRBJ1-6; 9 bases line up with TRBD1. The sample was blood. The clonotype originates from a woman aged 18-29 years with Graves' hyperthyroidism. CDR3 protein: CASSRPGQGFSPLHF. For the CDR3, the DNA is TGTGCCAGCAGTCGACCGGGACAGGGTTTTTCACCCCTCCACTTT.